This T cell receptor (beta chain) originates from a study of T-cell memory formation after mild COVID-19. This clonotype appeared a few times. What it binds is not known. Broader study findings: Of the contracting clones, CD4+ ones lay mainly in CM and EM, and CD8+ ones in EMRA.

MiXCR, run by TCRdb on the 5' RACE reads, gives a single entry per CDR3 protein. The table lists 100,000 to 150,000 distinct CDR3 sequences, approximately 5.9% of them singletons, with about 2.2% in the top ten. The sequence was collected from an adult woman who had mild COVID-19 (a few samples of this study predate the infection). Cell type and time point are not known. Material for sequencing was PBMCs or a T cell subset sorted from them (not recorded which).

Written as DNA, the CDR3 is TGTGCCAGCAGTGGTGGCGGAGGGTTTACACAGCCCCAGCATTTT. The encoded protein is CASSGGGGFTQPQHF. V and J are TRBV6-1 and TRBJ1-5, with unresolved D. The CDR3 contains 15 residues. The germline CDR1 and CDR2 sequences are MNHNS and SASEGT. Trimming cost V 4 bases and J 7 bases, with 17 bases left between them.